This record looks at one T cell receptor (beta chain) sequence and its context. Its specificity is not known. Trimming left V 4 bases short and J 3 bases short, with 15 bases between. The CDR3 is made up of 15 amino acids. CDR1 MDHEN and CDR2 SYDVKM come from the germline V gene. The data are from a study of T cell responses to AZD1222 COVID-19 vaccine. Study findings and constraints: White British people made up most donors, females outnumbered males, and clonal diversity was possibly underestimated. CD4 TCRs associated with vaccination spanned spike, dominating at 160-218 and 743-854. Sampled repertoires all dated from after the peak T cell response. Of the AZD1222 recipients, only 5 or 6 were seropositive at baseline.

Only in-frame clones appear in the TCRdb table, and some are missing; sequencing was by immunoSEQ multiplex PCR. The repertoire holds about 150,000 clones, with 85% to 95% as singletons. Sequencing used peripheral blood, obtained on day 0 of AZD1222 vaccination. The TCR comes from an adult in good health. The chain carries TRBV28 and TRBJ1-2, with D unclear. The CDR3, as DNA: TGTGCCAGCAGTTCCCCTCGGGAGGGCGACTATGGCTACACCTTC. The encoded protein is CASSSPREGDYGYTF.